The sequence of this T cell receptor (beta chain) was determined in a study of CD8 T cells in Susac syndrome. Study-level background: Five or six sequenced Susac syndrome patients had clinically active disease, while about 8 were in remission. When their blood was taken, the Susac syndrome patients had either not yet had any therapy, were taking corticosteroids, or were taking intravenous immunoglobulin alone.

About 0.45 to 1 ug RNA was reverse transcribed with random hexamers. TCRdb ran MiXCR on the immunoSEQ multiplex PCR reads and lists one entry per CDR3 protein. Of 77,000 or so distinct CDR3 sequences listed, about 92% are singletons. The CDR3 contains 13 residues. V lost 3 bases to trimming and J lost 5 bases, with 8 bases between them. Germline CDR1 and CDR2: LGHDT and YNNKEL (reference sequence). The sample consisted of CD4+ T cells from PBMCs. This rearrangement joins TRBV3-1 to TRBJ2-1; perhaps TRBD2 as D (6 bases). This receptor was taken from a human donor with Susac syndrome. The CDR3 DNA is TGTGCCAGCAGCCAGCGGGGTAACAATGAGCAGTTCTTC. Its protein is CASSQRGNNEQFF.